What follows are 11 T cell receptor beta chains derived from one specimen sequenced in a study of radiotherapy plus CTLA-4 blockade in lung cancer. Repertoires were generated with immunoSEQ multiplex PCR, while TCRdb's copy carries only in-frame clones and drops some. The repertoire holds about 98,000 clones, with around four fifths as singletons. This sample comprised peripheral blood, obtained from a patient treated with radiotherapy plus ipilimumab. These receptors were collected from a human donor with non-small cell lung cancer who had a partial response to radiotherapy plus ipilimumab.

This chain uses TRBV7-3 with TRBJ2-2, with D tentatively TRBD1 (6 bases). Per the germline V gene, CDR1 is SGHTA and CDR2 is FQGTGA. Trimming cost V 5 bases and J 2 bases, with 12 bases left between them. CDR3 size: 15 residues. The CDR3 nucleotides read TGTGCCAGCAGCCCTGCCGGGACAAACACCGGGGAGCTGTTTTTT. Translation: CASSPAGTNTGELFF.

The V and J genes are TRBV10-3 and TRBJ1-4; tentatively, D is TRBD1 (5 bases). The germline gives CDR1 ENHRY, CDR2 SYGVKD. The CDR3 contains 13 residues. The V and J ends lost 10 bases and 10 bases respectively, with 19 bases between them. CDR3 protein: CATGTSELVKLFF. CDR3 nucleotide sequence: TGTGCCACCGGGACTTCGGAGTTGGTAAAACTGTTTTTT.

The rearrangement joins TRBV4-1 to TRBJ2-7; TRBD1 agrees at 9 bases. CDR3 size: 16 residues. V lost 0 bases to trimming and J lost 2 bases; unmatched junction nucleotides: 5. The germline gives CDR1 MGHRA, CDR2 YSYEKL. The CDR3 region has the DNA TGCGCCAGCAGCCAAGATAACGACAGGGGGACCTACGAGCAGTACTTC. Protein sequence: CASSQDNDRGTYEQYF.

The V gene is TRBV7-2, the J gene TRBJ2-2, with 11 positions matching TRBD2. Per germline, CDR1 SGHTA and CDR2 FQGNSA. V gave up 3 bases and J gave up 3 bases; unmatched junction bases: 3. The CDR3 runs 16 residues. For the CDR3, the DNA is TGTGCCAGCAGCTTCCAACTAGCGGGAGACACCGGGGAGCTGTTTTTT. Translating it yields CASSFQLAGDTGELFF.

This chain joins TRBV11-2 and TRBJ1-4; 9 nucleotides line up with TRBD1. This CDR3 comprises 16 residues. Germline V gives CDR1 SGHAT, CDR2 FQNNGV. V gave up 4 bases and J gave up 5 bases; unmatched junction bases: 8. The CDR3 region has the DNA TGTGCCAGCAGCTGGGGTTACGGGACAGGGAATGAAAAACTGTTTTTT. This encodes CASSWGYGTGNEKLFF.

The chain links TRBV5-1 to TRBJ2-4; D is unresolved. Per the germline V gene, CDR1 is SGHRS and CDR2 is YFSETQ. Trimming took off 3 bases at V and 3 bases at J, with 10 bases between the two ends. The CDR3 is 14 amino acids. For the CDR3, the DNA is TGCGCCAGCAGCTCCGCGACACTCAAAAACATTCAGTACTTC. Encoded protein: CASSSATLKNIQYF.

As regards this clone: One end of the junction varies from germline; a read error may be responsible. This chain links TRBV5-1 with TRBJ1-5; 9 bases line up with TRBD1. The CDR3 consists of 14 residues. Germline-derived CDR1 and CDR2 are SGHRS and YFSETQ. For the CDR3, the DNA is TGCGTCAGCAGCCCGGGGACAGGGAGTCAGCCCCAGCATTTT. Translated: CVSSPGTGSQPQHF.

This chain's CDR3 is CASSIGAPQGGTTEAFF. CDR3 nucleotide sequence: TGTGCCAGTAGTATAGGGGCTCCACAGGGGGGGACCACTGAAGCTTTCTTT. This chain links TRBV19 with TRBJ1-1; 8 nucleotides agree with TRBD1. V trimming: 1 base; J trimming: 4 bases; junction bases outside the gene matches: 11. Germline V gene data show CDR1 as LNHDA and CDR2 as SQIVND (reference sequence). The CDR3 runs to 17 residues.

The chain joins TRBV7-8 to TRBJ2-3; TRBD2 might be the D (6 bases). V gave up 0 bases and J gave up 2 bases, with 12 bases separating them. Looked up from germline, CDR1 is SGHVS and CDR2 is FQNEAQ. The CDR3 has 16 residues. The CDR3 DNA sequence: TGTGCCAGCAGCTTAGCGGGTGCGGGACTCACAGATACGCAGTATTTT. This codes for CASSLAGAGLTDTQYF. The entire variable domain, with the rest obtained from reference TRBV7-8 and TRBJ2-3, is as follows: GAGVSQSPRYKVAKRGQDVALRCDPISGHVSLFWYQQALGQGPEFLTYFQNEAQLDKSGLPSDRFFAERPEGSVSTLKIQRTQQEDSAVYLCASSLAGAGLTDTQYFGPGTRLTVL.

The chain links TRBV5-1 to TRBJ2-2, with D maybe TRBD2 (6 bases). Germline assignment: CDR1 SGHRS and CDR2 YFSETQ. V dropped 4 bases and J dropped 3 bases, with 10 bases sitting between them. The CDR3 spans 14 residues. The DNA for the CDR3 is TGCGCCAGCAGCGGGGGGACGGACACCGGGGAGCTGTTTTTT. This translates into CASSGGTDTGELFF.

The V and J genes are TRBV2 and TRBJ1-5; D ambiguous. The CDR3 totals 13 residues. V was cut by 4 bases and J by 7 bases, with 11 bases left in between. CDR1 and CDR2 (germline): SNHLY, FYNNEI. CDR3 loop: CASSVGEEQPQHF. CDR3 DNA: TGTGCCAGCAGTGTCGGGGAGGAGCAGCCCCAGCATTTT.